This is a list of T cell receptor beta chains from one sample in a study of OX40 agonist ivuxolimab in advanced cancers. Produced via immunoSEQ multiplex PCR; TCRdb's table is partial and in-frame only. The sample includes 87,000 or so clones, about 85% of them seen just once. Sequenced here: CD4+ or CD8+ T cells sorted from blood, sampled in a trial of the OX40 agonist ivuxolimab. The source is an adult with an advanced solid tumor such as melanoma, head and neck, liver or kidney cancer. Both conserved end residues are part of each CDR3. A D gene is named only where the DNA matches it firmly. Rows may omit the clone size; those that give it use once, few, many or a size class.

v_gene	d_gene	abundance	j_gene	CDR3aa	CDR3nt
TRBV13	TRBD2	-	TRBJ2-3	CASSPLLAGVTDTQYF	TGTGCCAGCAGCCCGTTACTAGCGGGGGTCACAGATACGCAGTATTTT
TRBV5-5	TRBD1	once	TRBJ2-7	CASSQDGGQGYEQYF	TGCGCCAGCAGCCAAGATGGAGGACAGGGCTACGAGCAGTACTTC
TRBV28	TRBD1	-	TRBJ1-5	CASGKDRAIAQPQHF	TGTGCCAGCGGAAAGGACAGGGCTATAGCCCAGCCCCAGCATTTT
TRBV9	TRBD2	-	TRBJ2-1	CASSVATGGRATDEQFF	TGTGCCAGCAGCGTAGCTACAGGCGGGAGGGCGACGGATGAGCAGTTCTTC
TRBV14	-	-	TRBJ2-7	CASSARREQYF	TGTGCCAGCAGCGCCCGACGCGAGCAGTACTTC
TRBV6-5	TRBD1	-	TRBJ1-2	CAASDRPHYGYTF	TGTGCCGCCTCGGACAGGCCCCACTATGGCTACACCTTC
TRBV19	-	once	TRBJ2-3	CASSIPGRDTQYF	TGTGCCAGTAGTATCCCCGGTCGAGATACGCAGTATTTT
TRBV25-1	-	-	TRBJ2-7	CASRQGLGEQYF	TGTGCCAGCAGGCAGGGGTTAGGGGAGCAGTACTTC
TRBV5-1	TRBD2	-	TRBJ2-5	CASSPIIAGSQETQYF	TGCGCCAGCAGTCCCATTATAGCGGGTTCCCAAGAGACCCAGTACTTC
TRBV5-1	-	-	TRBJ2-5	CASSAGSRETQYF	TGCGCCAGCAGCGCAGGAAGCCGGGAGACCCAGTACTTC
TRBV6-5	-	-	TRBJ2-7	CASSYQGGSSYEQYF	TGTGCCAGCAGTTACCAGGGGGGGAGCTCCTACGAGCAGTACTTC
TRBV19	TRBD2	-	TRBJ2-1	CASSIGLATYNEQFF	TGTGCCAGTAGTATCGGACTAGCAACCTACAATGAGCAGTTCTTC
TRBV7-9	-	-	TRBJ1-1	CASRRQDVYMNTEAFF	TGTGCCAGCAGACGACAGGATGTTTACATGAACACTGAAGCTTTCTTT
TRBV30	-	-	TRBJ1-5	CASGLSNQPQHF	TGTGCCTCCGGACTGAGCAATCAGCCCCAGCATTTT
TRBV7-9	TRBD2	-	TRBJ2-1	CASSLYLGLDEQFF	TGTGCCAGCAGCTTATATCTGGGACTAGATGAGCAGTTCTTC
TRBV19	TRBD2	-	TRBJ2-5	CASSLGLAGAREQYF	TGTGCCAGTAGCCTGGGCCTAGCGGGAGCCCGGGAGCAGTACTTC
TRBV20-1	-	-	TRBJ2-7	CSALGGYEQYF	TGCAGCGCTTTGGGAGGCTACGAGCAGTACTTC
TRBV30	-	-	TRBJ2-7	CATNRKGPYEQYF	TGTGCCACGAACAGGAAAGGCCCCTACGAGCAGTACTTC
TRBV11-1	TRBD2	few	TRBJ2-7	CASSFERETSYEQYF	TGTGCCAGCAGCTTCGAGCGGGAGACCTCCTACGAGCAGTACTTC
TRBV19	-	-	TRBJ1-4	CASSWGRNEKLFF	TGTGCCAGTAGTTGGGGACGGAATGAAAAACTGTTTTTT
TRBV14	-	-	TRBJ2-5	CASSQMAEQETQYF	TGTGCCAGCAGCCAAATGGCAGAACAAGAGACCCAGTACTTC
TRBV5-4	TRBD2	-	TRBJ2-3	CASSQSAGGADTQYF	TGTGCCAGCTCGCAGTCAGCGGGAGGGGCAGATACGCAGTATTTT
TRBV11-2	-	-	TRBJ1-1	CASSYADRHFPFGNTEAFF	TGTGCCAGCAGCTACGCCGATCGGCACTTCCCCTTTGGGAACACTGAAGCTTTCTTT
TRBV28	TRBD2	-	TRBJ2-4	CASSLLAGGLTQLAKNIQYF	TGTGCCAGCAGTTTGCTAGCGGGAGGGCTAACCCAGTTAGCCAAAAACATTCAGTACTTC
TRBV7-9	TRBD2	-	TRBJ2-2	CASSSSGSGELFF	TGTGCCAGCAGCTCTAGCGGGAGTGGGGAGCTGTTTTTT
TRBV5-1	-	-	TRBJ2-3	CASSRDRDTQYF	TGCGCCAGCAGCAGAGACCGGGATACGCAGTATTTT
TRBV27	-	-	TRBJ2-3	CASRGDTQYF	TGTGCCAGCCGGGGGGATACGCAGTATTTT
TRBV4-2	TRBD1	-	TRBJ2-7	CASSRAGTAATYEQYF	TGTGCCAGCAGCCGGGCCGGGACAGCTGCGACGTACGAGCAGTACTTC